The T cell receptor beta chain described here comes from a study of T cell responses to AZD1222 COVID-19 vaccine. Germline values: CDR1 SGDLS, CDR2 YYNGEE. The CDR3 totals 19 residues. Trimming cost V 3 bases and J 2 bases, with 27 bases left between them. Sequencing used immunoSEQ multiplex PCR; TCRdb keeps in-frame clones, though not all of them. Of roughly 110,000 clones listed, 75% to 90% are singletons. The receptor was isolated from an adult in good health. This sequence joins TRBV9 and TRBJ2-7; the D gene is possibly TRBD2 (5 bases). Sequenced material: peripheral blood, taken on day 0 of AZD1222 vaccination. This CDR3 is CASSAGPGPQRGSPYEQYF. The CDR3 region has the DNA TGTGCCAGCAGCGCCGGTCCGGGCCCACAACGGGGATCCCCCTACGAGCAGTACTTC.